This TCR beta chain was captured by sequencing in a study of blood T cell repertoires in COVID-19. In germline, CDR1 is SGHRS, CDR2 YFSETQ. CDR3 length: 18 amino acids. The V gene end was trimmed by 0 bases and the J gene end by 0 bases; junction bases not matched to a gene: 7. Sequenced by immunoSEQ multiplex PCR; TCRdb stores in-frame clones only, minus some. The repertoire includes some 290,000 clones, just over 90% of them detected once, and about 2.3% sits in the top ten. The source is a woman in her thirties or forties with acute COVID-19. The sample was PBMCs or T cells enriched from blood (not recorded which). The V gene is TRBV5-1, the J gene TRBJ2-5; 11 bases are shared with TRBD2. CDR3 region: CASSLGGLAGGNQETQYF. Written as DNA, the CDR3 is TGCGCCAGCAGCTTGGGGGGGCTAGCGGGAGGAAACCAAGAGACCCAGTACTTC.